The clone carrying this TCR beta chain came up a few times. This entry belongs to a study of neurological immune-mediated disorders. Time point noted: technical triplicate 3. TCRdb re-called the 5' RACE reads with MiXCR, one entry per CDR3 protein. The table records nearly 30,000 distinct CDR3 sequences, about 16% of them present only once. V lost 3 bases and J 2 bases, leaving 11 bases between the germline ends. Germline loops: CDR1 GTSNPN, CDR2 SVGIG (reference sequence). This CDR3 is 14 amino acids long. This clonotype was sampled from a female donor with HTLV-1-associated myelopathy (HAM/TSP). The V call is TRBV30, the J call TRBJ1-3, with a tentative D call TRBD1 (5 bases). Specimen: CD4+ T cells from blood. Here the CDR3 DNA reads TGTGCCTGGAGCTCCGGGACTGCTGGAAACACCATATATTTT. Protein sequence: CAWSSGTAGNTIYF.